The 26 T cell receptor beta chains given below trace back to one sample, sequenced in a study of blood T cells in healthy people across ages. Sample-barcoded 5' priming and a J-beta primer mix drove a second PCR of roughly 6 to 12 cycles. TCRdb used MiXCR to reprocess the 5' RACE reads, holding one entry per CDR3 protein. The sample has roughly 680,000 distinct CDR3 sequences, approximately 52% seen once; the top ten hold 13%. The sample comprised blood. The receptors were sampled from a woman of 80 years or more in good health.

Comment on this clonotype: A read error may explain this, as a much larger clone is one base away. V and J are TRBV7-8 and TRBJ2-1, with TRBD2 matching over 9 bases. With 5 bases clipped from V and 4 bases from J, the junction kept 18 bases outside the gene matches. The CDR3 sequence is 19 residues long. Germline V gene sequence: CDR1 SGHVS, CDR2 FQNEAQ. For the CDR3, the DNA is TGTGCCAGCAGCCGTAATAGCGGGGGCCCTACACTTACATACAATGAGCAGTTCTTC. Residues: CASSRNSGGPTLTYNEQFF.

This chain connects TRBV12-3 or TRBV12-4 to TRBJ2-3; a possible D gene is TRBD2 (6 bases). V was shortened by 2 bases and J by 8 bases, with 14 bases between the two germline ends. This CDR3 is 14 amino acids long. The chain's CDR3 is CASSLTGGAATQYF. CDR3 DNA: TGTGCCAGCAGTTTAACCGGGGGTGCGGCTACGCAGTATTTT.

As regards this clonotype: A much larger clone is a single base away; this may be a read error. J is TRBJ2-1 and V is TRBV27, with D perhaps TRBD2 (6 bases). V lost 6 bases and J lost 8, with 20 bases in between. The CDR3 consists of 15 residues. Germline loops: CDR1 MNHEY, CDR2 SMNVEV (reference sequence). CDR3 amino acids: CASSPTFRTNDEQFF. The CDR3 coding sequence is TGTGCCAGCAGCCCGACCTTCAGGACTAACGATGAGCAGTTCTTC.

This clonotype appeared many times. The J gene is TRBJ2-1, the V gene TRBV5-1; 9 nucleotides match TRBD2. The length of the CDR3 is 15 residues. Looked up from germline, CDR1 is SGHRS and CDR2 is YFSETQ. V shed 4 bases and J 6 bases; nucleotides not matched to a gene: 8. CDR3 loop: CASSRGLAIFNEQFF. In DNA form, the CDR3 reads TGCGCCAGCAGCAGGGGACTAGCCATTTTCAATGAGCAGTTCTTC.

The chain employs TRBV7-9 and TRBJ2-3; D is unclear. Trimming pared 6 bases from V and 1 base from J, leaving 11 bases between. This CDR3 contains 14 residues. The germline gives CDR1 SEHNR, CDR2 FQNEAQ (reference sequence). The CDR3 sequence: CASRPSWGTDTQYF. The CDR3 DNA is TGTGCCAGCAGACCGTCCTGGGGCACAGATACGCAGTATTTT.

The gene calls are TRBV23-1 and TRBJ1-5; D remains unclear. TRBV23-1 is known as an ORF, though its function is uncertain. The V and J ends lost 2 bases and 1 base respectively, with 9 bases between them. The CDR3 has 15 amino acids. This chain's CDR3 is CASSQRRPSNQPQHF. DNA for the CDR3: TGCGCCAGCAGTCAACGGAGACCCAGCAATCAGCCCCAGCATTTT.

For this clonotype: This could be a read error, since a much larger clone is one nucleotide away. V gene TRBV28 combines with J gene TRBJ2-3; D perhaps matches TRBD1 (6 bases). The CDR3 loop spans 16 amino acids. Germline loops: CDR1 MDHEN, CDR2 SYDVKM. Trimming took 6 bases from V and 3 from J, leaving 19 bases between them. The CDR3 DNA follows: TGTGCCAGCAGCGCTAGACCCAGGGGATGGACAGATACGCAGTATTTT. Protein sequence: CASSARPRGWTDTQYF. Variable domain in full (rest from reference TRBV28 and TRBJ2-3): DVKVTQSSRYLVKRTGEKVFLECVQDMDHENMFWYRQDPGLGLRLIYFSYDVKMKEKGDIPEGYSVSREKKERFSLILESASTNQTSMYLCASSARPRGWTDTQYFGPGTRLTVL.

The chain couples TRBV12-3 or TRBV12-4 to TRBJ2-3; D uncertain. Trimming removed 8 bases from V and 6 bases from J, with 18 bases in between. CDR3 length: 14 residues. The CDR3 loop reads CASQLSISRDTQYF. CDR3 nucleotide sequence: TGTGCCAGCCAGTTGAGTATTTCCCGGGATACGCAGTATTTT.

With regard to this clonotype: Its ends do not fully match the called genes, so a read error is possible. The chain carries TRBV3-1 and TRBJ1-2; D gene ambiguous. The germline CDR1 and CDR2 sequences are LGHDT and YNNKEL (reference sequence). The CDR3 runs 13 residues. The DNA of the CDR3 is TGTGCCACCAGCCAAGATTCCGCAGATGGCTACACCTTC. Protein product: CATSQDSADGYTF.

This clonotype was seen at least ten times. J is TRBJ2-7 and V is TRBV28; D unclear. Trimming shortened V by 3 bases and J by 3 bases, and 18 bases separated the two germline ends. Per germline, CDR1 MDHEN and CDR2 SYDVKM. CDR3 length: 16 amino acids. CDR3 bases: TGTGCCAGCAGTTTTAGGAAAGGCGTCGGAGTCTACGAGCAGTACTTC. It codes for CASSFRKGVGVYEQYF.

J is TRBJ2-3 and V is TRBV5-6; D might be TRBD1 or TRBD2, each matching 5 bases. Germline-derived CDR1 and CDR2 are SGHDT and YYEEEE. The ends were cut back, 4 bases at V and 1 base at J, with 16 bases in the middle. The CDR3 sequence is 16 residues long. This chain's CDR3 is CASSRLVGTGTDTQYF. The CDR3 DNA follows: TGTGCCAGCAGCCGCCTGGTGGGGACGGGCACAGATACGCAGTATTTT. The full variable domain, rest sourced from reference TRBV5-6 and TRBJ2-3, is DAGVTQSPTHLIKTRGQQVTLRCSPKSGHDTVSWYQQALGQGPQFIFQYYEEEERQRGNFPDRFSGHQFPNYSSELNVNALLLGDSALYLCASSRLVGTGTDTQYFGPGTRLTVL.

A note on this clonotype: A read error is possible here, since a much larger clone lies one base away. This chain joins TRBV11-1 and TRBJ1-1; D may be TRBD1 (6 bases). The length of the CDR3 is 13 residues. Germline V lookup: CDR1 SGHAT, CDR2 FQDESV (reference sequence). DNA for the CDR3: TGTGCCGGCAGTGGACAGCTAAACACTGAAGCTTTCTTT. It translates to CAGSGQLNTEAFF.

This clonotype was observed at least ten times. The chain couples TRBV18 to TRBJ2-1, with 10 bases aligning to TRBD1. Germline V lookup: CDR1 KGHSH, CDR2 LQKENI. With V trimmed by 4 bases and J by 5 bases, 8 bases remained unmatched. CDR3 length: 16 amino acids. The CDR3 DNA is TGTGCCAGCTCACTCATCGGGACAGGGGTAGACAATGAGCAGTTCTTC. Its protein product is CASSLIGTGVDNEQFF.

The DNA for the CDR3 is TGCAGTGCTAGAGCGCCTAGCGGGACCGAGCAGTACTTC. As protein: CSARAPSGTEQYF. This rearrangement joins TRBV20-1 to TRBJ2-4; 9 bases are shared with TRBD2. TRBJ2-7 explains the end of the DNA better; the J call may be wrong. The CDR3 runs to 13 residues. Germline CDR1 reads DFQATT; CDR2 reads SNEGSKA (reference sequence).

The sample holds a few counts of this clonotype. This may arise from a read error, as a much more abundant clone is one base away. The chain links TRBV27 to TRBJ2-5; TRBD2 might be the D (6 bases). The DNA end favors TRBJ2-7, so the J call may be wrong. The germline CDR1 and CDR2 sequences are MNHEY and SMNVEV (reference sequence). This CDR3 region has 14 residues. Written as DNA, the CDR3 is TGTGCCAGCAGTGTAGGCGGGGAAGCGTACGAGCAGTACTTC. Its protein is CASSVGGEAYEQYF.

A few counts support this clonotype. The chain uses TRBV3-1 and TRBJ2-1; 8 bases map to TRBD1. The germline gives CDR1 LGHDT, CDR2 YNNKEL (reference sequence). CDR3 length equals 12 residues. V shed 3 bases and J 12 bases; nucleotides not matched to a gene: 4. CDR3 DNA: TGTGCCAGCAGCCATGGGACAGGCTTGCAGTTCTTC. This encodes CASSHGTGLQFF.

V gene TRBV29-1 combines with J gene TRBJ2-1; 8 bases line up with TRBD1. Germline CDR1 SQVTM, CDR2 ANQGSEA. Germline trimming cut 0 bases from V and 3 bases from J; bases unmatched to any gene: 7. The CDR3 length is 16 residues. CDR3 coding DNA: TGCAGCGTTGAAGATCCTTTGGACAGGGTCTACAATGAGCAGTTCTTC. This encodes CSVEDPLDRVYNEQFF.

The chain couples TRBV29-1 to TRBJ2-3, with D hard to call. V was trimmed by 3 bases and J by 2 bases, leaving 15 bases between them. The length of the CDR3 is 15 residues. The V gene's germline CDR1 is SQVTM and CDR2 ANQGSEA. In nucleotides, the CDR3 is TGCAGCGTTGAGGGATCTCCAACGACCACAGATACGCAGTATTTT. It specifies CSVEGSPTTTDTQYF.

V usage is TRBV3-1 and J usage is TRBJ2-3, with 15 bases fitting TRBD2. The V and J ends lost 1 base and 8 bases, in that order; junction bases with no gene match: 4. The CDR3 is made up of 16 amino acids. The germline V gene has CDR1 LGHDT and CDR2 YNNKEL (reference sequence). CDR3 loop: CASSQVMGLAGGTQYF. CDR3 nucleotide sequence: TGTGCCAGCAGCCAAGTTATGGGACTAGCGGGAGGTACGCAGTATTTT.

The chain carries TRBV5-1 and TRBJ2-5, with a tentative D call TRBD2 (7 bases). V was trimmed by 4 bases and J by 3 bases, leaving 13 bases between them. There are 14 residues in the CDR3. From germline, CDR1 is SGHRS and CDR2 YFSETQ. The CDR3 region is CASSPGGREETQYF. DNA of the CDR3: TGCGCCAGCAGCCCGGGGGGCAGGGAAGAGACCCAGTACTTC.

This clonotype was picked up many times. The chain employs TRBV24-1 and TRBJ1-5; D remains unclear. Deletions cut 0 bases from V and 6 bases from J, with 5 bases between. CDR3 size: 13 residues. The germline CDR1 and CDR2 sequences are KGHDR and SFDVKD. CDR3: CATSDLRPQPQHF. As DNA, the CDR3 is TGTGCCACCAGTGATTTGCGACCTCAGCCCCAGCATTTT.

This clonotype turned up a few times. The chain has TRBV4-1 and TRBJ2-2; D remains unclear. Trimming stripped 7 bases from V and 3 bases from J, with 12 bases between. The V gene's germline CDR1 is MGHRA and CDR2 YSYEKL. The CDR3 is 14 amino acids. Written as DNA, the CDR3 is TGCGCCAGCACCCGGGCTGGGGACACCGGGGAGCTGTTTTTT. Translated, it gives CASTRAGDTGELFF.

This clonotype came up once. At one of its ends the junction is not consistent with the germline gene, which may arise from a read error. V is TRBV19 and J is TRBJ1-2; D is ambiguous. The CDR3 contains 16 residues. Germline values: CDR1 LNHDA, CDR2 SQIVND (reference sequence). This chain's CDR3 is CASSSRWSVYLDGHTF. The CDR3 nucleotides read TGTGCCAGTAGTTCCCGATGGTCGGTTTACTTGGATGGCCACACCTTC.

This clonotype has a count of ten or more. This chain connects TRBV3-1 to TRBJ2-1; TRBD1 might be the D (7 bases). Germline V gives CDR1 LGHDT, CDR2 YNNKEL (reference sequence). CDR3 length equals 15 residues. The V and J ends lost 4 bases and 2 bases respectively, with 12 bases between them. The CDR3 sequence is CASSRSGGPYNEQFF. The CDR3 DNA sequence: TGTGCCAGCAGCCGATCAGGGGGGCCCTACAATGAGCAGTTCTTC.

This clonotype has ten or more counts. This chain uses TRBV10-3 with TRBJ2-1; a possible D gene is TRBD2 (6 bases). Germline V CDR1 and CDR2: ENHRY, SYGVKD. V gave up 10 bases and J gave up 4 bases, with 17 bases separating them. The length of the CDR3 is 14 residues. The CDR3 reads CATTRGLQYNEQFF. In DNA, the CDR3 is TGTGCCACTACTCGGGGACTGCAGTACAATGAGCAGTTCTTC.

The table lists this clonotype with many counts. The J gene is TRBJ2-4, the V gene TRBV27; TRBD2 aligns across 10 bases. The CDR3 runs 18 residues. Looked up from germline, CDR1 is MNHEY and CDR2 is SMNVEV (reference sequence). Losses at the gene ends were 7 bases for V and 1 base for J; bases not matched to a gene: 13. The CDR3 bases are TGTGCCAGCAAGGACTCTAGCGGGAGTGTATTGGCCAAAAACATTCAGTACTTC. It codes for CASKDSSGSVLAKNIQYF.